A selection of T cell receptor beta chains follows, all from one sample in a study of cytomegalovirus exposure and HLA in healthy donors. Assay: immunoSEQ multiplex PCR; the TCRdb copy retains only in-frame clones and omits some. Seen here are some 150,000 clones, 82% observed once, and the top ten hold about 10%. The sample consisted of PBMCs. The receptors were gathered from a man aged 45-65 years in good health and CMV-seropositive. Each CDR3 is given with its conserved first and last residue. A D gene is named only where the DNA matches it firmly. Clone size is not always given. Where it is, it says once, few, many or a class for expanded clones.

clone_size: few
d_call: -
j_call: TRBJ2-1
v_call: TRBV7-8
cdr3_aa: CASSRETAYNEQFF
cdr3_nt: TGTGCCAGCAGCAGAGAAACCGCATACAATGAGCAGTTCTTC

clone_size: few
d_call: -
j_call: TRBJ2-1
v_call: TRBV2
cdr3_aa: CASKTRGREQFF
cdr3_nt: TGTGCCAGCAAGACTCGGGGTCGTGAGCAGTTCTTC

clone_size: -
d_call: -
j_call: TRBJ2-3
v_call: TRBV18
cdr3_aa: CASSPTVTLDTQYF
cdr3_nt: TGTGCCAGCTCACCGACAGTAACCCTAGATACGCAGTATTTT

clone_size: -
d_call: -
j_call: TRBJ2-1
v_call: TRBV6-1
cdr3_aa: CASETGGYYNEQFF
cdr3_nt: TGTGCCAGCGAGACAGGAGGCTACTACAATGAGCAGTTCTTC

clone_size: -
d_call: TRBD2
j_call: TRBJ2-1
v_call: TRBV18
cdr3_aa: CASSPLLGSGGAGNNEQFF
cdr3_nt: TGTGCCAGCTCACCCCTCCTAGGTAGCGGGGGGGCCGGGAACAATGAGCAGTTCTTC

clone_size: -
d_call: -
j_call: TRBJ1-6
v_call: TRBV9
cdr3_aa: CASSKWGEVPLHF
cdr3_nt: TGTGCCAGCAGTAAATGGGGGGAGGTACCCCTCCACTTT

clone_size: few
d_call: -
j_call: TRBJ2-7
v_call: TRBV21-1
cdr3_aa: CASSKWGLATYEQYF
cdr3_nt: TGTGCCAGCAGCAAATGGGGACTAGCTACCTACGAGCAGTACTTC

clone_size: medium-sized
d_call: -
j_call: TRBJ1-5
v_call: TRBV19
cdr3_aa: CATRQYPSNQPQHF
cdr3_nt: TGTGCCACCCGACAGTACCCTAGCAATCAGCCCCAGCATTTT

clone_size: -
d_call: TRBD1
j_call: TRBJ2-7
v_call: TRBV6-5
cdr3_aa: CASSPTGLNEQYF
cdr3_nt: TGTGCCAGCAGCCCGACAGGGTTAAACGAGCAGTACTTC

clone_size: -
d_call: TRBD1
j_call: TRBJ2-7
v_call: TRBV28
cdr3_aa: CASSIPEGAAEEQYF
cdr3_nt: TGTGCCAGCAGTATACCAGAGGGGGCGGCGGAGGAGCAGTACTTC

clone_size: -
d_call: TRBD1
j_call: TRBJ1-2
v_call: TRBV30
cdr3_aa: CAWLTGGGGYTF
cdr3_nt: TGTGCCTGGCTGACAGGGGGCGGGGGCTACACCTTC

clone_size: once
d_call: TRBD1
j_call: TRBJ2-6
v_call: TRBV7-2
cdr3_aa: CASSIQGPGANVLTF
cdr3_nt: TGTGCCAGCAGCATACAGGGGCCTGGGGCCAACGTCCTGACTTTC

clone_size: -
d_call: -
j_call: TRBJ1-2
v_call: TRBV19
cdr3_aa: CASSIAEGASGYTF
cdr3_nt: TGTGCCAGTAGTATCGCCGAGGGCGCCTCGGGCTACACCTTC

clone_size: once
d_call: -
j_call: TRBJ2-7
v_call: TRBV19
cdr3_aa: CASSAGTFDYEQYF
cdr3_nt: TGTGCCAGTAGTGCTGGGACATTTGATTACGAGCAGTACTTC

clone_size: -
d_call: TRBD1
j_call: TRBJ1-1
v_call: TRBV19
cdr3_aa: CASSMTGGPNNEAFF
cdr3_nt: TGTGCCAGTAGTATGACAGGGGGCCCCAACAATGAAGCTTTCTTT

clone_size: few
d_call: TRBD2
j_call: TRBJ2-7
v_call: TRBV4-2
cdr3_aa: CASSLNLVAGGTSYEQYF
cdr3_nt: TGTGCCAGCAGCCTCAACCTAGTAGCGGGGGGGACGTCCTACGAGCAGTACTTC

clone_size: -
d_call: TRBD1
j_call: TRBJ2-1
v_call: TRBV5-1
cdr3_aa: CASSLRQGASNEQFF
cdr3_nt: TGCGCCAGCAGCTTGAGACAGGGGGCTAGCAATGAGCAGTTCTTC

clone_size: few
d_call: TRBD1
j_call: TRBJ2-1
v_call: TRBV7-2
cdr3_aa: CASRGTGSYNEQFF
cdr3_nt: TGTGCCAGCAGGGGGACAGGTTCCTACAATGAGCAGTTCTTC

clone_size: -
d_call: -
j_call: TRBJ1-1
v_call: TRBV30
cdr3_aa: CAWSPDTAEAFF
cdr3_nt: TGTGCCTGGAGTCCTGACACGGCTGAAGCTTTCTTT

clone_size: -
d_call: TRBD1
j_call: TRBJ2-2
v_call: TRBV4-1
cdr3_aa: CASSLNPRQGAHTGELFF
cdr3_nt: TGCGCCAGCAGCCTCAACCCTCGACAGGGGGCGCACACCGGGGAGCTGTTTTTT

clone_size: -
d_call: TRBD2
j_call: TRBJ2-2
v_call: TRBV7-9
cdr3_aa: CASSLPSGATGELFF
cdr3_nt: TGTGCCAGCAGCTTACCTAGCGGGGCCACCGGGGAGCTGTTTTTT

clone_size: -
d_call: -
j_call: TRBJ1-2
v_call: TRBV5-4
cdr3_aa: CASSRGYGYTF
cdr3_nt: TGTGCCAGCAGCCGAGGGTATGGCTACACCTTC

clone_size: -
d_call: -
j_call: TRBJ2-3
v_call: TRBV29-1
cdr3_aa: CSVSWGGTDTQYF
cdr3_nt: TGCAGCGTCTCCTGGGGGGGCACAGATACGCAGTATTTT

clone_size: -
d_call: TRBD2
j_call: TRBJ2-2
v_call: TRBV29-1
cdr3_aa: CSAATRLTSGINTGELFF
cdr3_nt: TGCAGCGCGGCTACTAGACTGACTAGCGGGATTAACACCGGGGAGCTGTTTTTT

clone_size: -
d_call: -
j_call: TRBJ2-3
v_call: TRBV5-1
cdr3_aa: CASSSRRGRADTQYF
cdr3_nt: TGCGCCAGCAGCTCCCGGAGGGGGAGGGCAGATACGCAGTATTTT

clone_size: -
d_call: -
j_call: TRBJ2-1
v_call: TRBV10-2
cdr3_aa: CASSVSGGSYNEQFF
cdr3_nt: TGCGCCAGCAGTGTAAGTGGCGGATCCTACAATGAGCAGTTCTTC

clone_size: -
d_call: -
j_call: TRBJ2-5
v_call: TRBV7-2
cdr3_aa: CASSLARRPQETQYF
cdr3_nt: TGTGCCAGCAGCTTAGCACGGCGGCCCCAAGAGACCCAGTACTTC

clone_size: -
d_call: -
j_call: TRBJ2-7
v_call: TRBV28
cdr3_aa: CASSLIAQSSYEQYF
cdr3_nt: TGTGCCAGCAGTTTAATCGCACAGAGCTCCTACGAGCAGTACTTC

clone_size: -
d_call: -
j_call: TRBJ2-3
v_call: TRBV2
cdr3_aa: CASSVISTDTQYF
cdr3_nt: TGTGCCAGCAGTGTCATTAGCACAGATACGCAGTATTTT

clone_size: -
d_call: TRBD1
j_call: TRBJ2-1
v_call: TRBV14
cdr3_aa: CASSLRQGEAEKAYNEQFF
cdr3_nt: TGTGCCAGCAGCCTACGACAGGGGGAGGCGGAAAAAGCATACAATGAGCAGTTCTTC

clone_size: -
d_call: TRBD2
j_call: TRBJ2-3
v_call: TRBV6-5
cdr3_aa: CASTGTSIADTQYF
cdr3_nt: TGTGCCAGCACCGGGACTAGCATCGCAGATACGCAGTATTTT

clone_size: -
d_call: -
j_call: TRBJ1-2
v_call: TRBV5-6
cdr3_aa: CASSHPGGYGYTF
cdr3_nt: TGTGCCAGCTCTCACCCCGGGGGCTATGGCTACACCTTC

clone_size: -
d_call: TRBD2
j_call: TRBJ2-5
v_call: TRBV19
cdr3_aa: CASRELAGGRETQYF
cdr3_nt: TGTGCCAGTAGAGAACTAGCGGGGGGGCGAGAGACCCAGTACTTC

clone_size: -
d_call: -
j_call: TRBJ2-5
v_call: TRBV9
cdr3_aa: CASSVGTGGQETQYF
cdr3_nt: TGTGCCAGCAGCGTAGGAACAGGAGGGCAAGAGACCCAGTACTTC

clone_size: -
d_call: TRBD1
j_call: TRBJ2-4
v_call: TRBV5-1
cdr3_aa: CASSRDRASESQYF
cdr3_nt: TGCGCCAGCAGCAGGGACAGGGCCTCCGAGTCTCAGTACTTC

clone_size: -
d_call: -
j_call: TRBJ1-3
v_call: TRBV21-1
cdr3_aa: CARRTGVLSGNTIYF
cdr3_nt: TGTGCCAGGCGGACAGGGGTCCTCTCTGGAAACACCATATATTTT

clone_size: once
d_call: TRBD1
j_call: TRBJ1-3
v_call: TRBV4-1
cdr3_aa: CASSHEDRSSGNTIYF
cdr3_nt: TGCGCCAGCAGCCATGAGGACAGGAGCTCTGGAAACACCATATATTTT

clone_size: -
d_call: -
j_call: TRBJ1-4
v_call: TRBV4-2
cdr3_aa: CASSQDMTSIGKLFF
cdr3_nt: TGTGCCAGCAGCCAAGATATGACAAGTATCGGAAAACTGTTTTTT

clone_size: -
d_call: TRBD2
j_call: TRBJ2-2
v_call: TRBV28
cdr3_aa: CASRTSGRAYSSGELFF
cdr3_nt: TGTGCCAGCAGAACTAGCGGGAGGGCCTATTCCAGCGGGGAGCTGTTTTTT

clone_size: -
d_call: TRBD2
j_call: TRBJ2-1
v_call: TRBV12-5
cdr3_aa: CASGLRTSGNGEQFF
cdr3_nt: TGTGCTAGTGGTTTACGGACTAGCGGGAACGGTGAGCAGTTCTTC

clone_size: -
d_call: -
j_call: TRBJ1-2
v_call: TRBV5-1
cdr3_aa: CASSHLGGDVYTF
cdr3_nt: TGCGCCAGCAGCCATCTGGGCGGGGATGTCTACACCTTC

clone_size: -
d_call: -
j_call: TRBJ1-4
v_call: TRBV7-8
cdr3_aa: CASSPENEKLFF
cdr3_nt: TGTGCCAGCAGCCCAGAAAATGAAAAACTGTTTTTT

clone_size: once
d_call: TRBD2
j_call: TRBJ2-3
v_call: TRBV4-2
cdr3_aa: CASSQPPGWRGDTDTQYF
cdr3_nt: TGTGCCAGCAGCCAACCTCCTGGGTGGCGGGGGGACACAGATACGCAGTATTTT

clone_size: -
d_call: -
j_call: TRBJ2-7
v_call: TRBV4-1
cdr3_aa: CASSQAHGLDYEQYF
cdr3_nt: TGCGCCAGCAGCCAAGCTCATGGACTGGACTACGAGCAGTACTTC

clone_size: -
d_call: -
j_call: TRBJ1-6
v_call: TRBV27
cdr3_aa: CASSPQQGSDSPLHF
cdr3_nt: TGTGCCAGCAGTCCCCAACAGGGTTCGGATTCACCCCTCCACTTT

clone_size: -
d_call: -
j_call: TRBJ2-7
v_call: TRBV30
cdr3_aa: CAWSRTVDEQYF
cdr3_nt: TGTGCCTGGAGTAGGACAGTAGACGAGCAGTACTTC

clone_size: once
d_call: TRBD1
j_call: TRBJ2-2
v_call: TRBV6-5
cdr3_aa: CASSYLTGSGTGELFF
cdr3_nt: TGTGCCAGCAGTTACCTGACAGGGAGCGGCACCGGGGAGCTGTTTTTT

clone_size: -
d_call: -
j_call: TRBJ2-5
v_call: TRBV29-1
cdr3_aa: CSVRRAGETQYF
cdr3_nt: TGCAGCGTTCGCAGGGCGGGGGAGACCCAGTACTTC

clone_size: -
d_call: -
j_call: TRBJ1-1
v_call: TRBV7-8
cdr3_aa: CASSLDRNTEAFF
cdr3_nt: TGTGCCAGCAGCTTAGACAGGAACACTGAAGCTTTCTTT

clone_size: -
d_call: TRBD2
j_call: TRBJ2-1
v_call: TRBV19
cdr3_aa: CASRRLAGEAGEQFF
cdr3_nt: TGTGCCAGTAGAAGACTAGCGGGAGAAGCTGGTGAGCAGTTCTTC